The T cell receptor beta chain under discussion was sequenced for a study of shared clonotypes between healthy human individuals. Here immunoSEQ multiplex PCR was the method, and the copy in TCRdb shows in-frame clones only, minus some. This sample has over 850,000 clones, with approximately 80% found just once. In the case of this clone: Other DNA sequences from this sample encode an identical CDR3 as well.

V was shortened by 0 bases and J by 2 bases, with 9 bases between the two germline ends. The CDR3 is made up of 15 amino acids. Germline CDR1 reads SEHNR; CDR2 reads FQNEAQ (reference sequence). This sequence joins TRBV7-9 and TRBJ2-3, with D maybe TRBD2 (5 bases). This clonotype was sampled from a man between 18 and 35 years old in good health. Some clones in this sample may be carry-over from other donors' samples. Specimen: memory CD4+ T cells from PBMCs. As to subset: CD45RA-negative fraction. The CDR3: CASSLALEVTDTQYF. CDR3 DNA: TGTGCCAGCAGCTTAGCGCTGGAGGTCACAGATACGCAGTATTTT. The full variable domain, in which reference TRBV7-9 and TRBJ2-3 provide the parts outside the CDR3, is DTGVSQNPRHKITKRGQNVTFRCDPISEHNRLYWYRQTLGQGPEFLTYFQNEAQLEKSRLLSDRFSAERPKGSFSTLEIQRTEQGDSAMYLCASSLALEVTDTQYFGPGTRLTVL.